The clone carrying this T cell receptor beta chain was picked up many times. This sample stems from a study of T cells after yellow fever vaccination. Via MiXCR, TCRdb re-called the 5' RACE reads, giving one row per CDR3 protein. The sample records 310,000 or so distinct CDR3 sequences, around 6.8% being singletons. Trimming pared 1 base from V and 0 bases from J, leaving 10 bases between. This CDR3 region has 15 residues. Per germline, CDR1 SNHLY and CDR2 FYNNEI. The sample here was PBMCs, taken approximately 47 days after the first yellow fever vaccination. This TCR was recovered from a man aged 18-30 years who received the YFV17D yellow fever vaccine. V usage is TRBV2 and J usage is TRBJ2-7; perhaps D is TRBD1 or TRBD2 (5 bases each). The CDR3 DNA is TGTGCCAGCAGTGAAGTGGAGGACAACTCCTACGAGCAGTACGTC. It codes for CASSEVEDNSYEQYV.